Below, one TCR beta chain is given with its context. Its specificity is unknown. The sample comes from a study of vaccination and CD4 T cells after COVID-19. Overall study: Control cultures used a CEFX viral epitope pool, an HIV-1 Nef peptide pool, or no peptide.

Indicated treatment: roughly ten-day PBMC culture with coronavirus spike peptide pools or control peptides (ViraFEST assay). Investigators obtained the unexposed donor's CD4+ T cells before the COVID-19 pandemic (2011-2018). The Oncomine TCR Beta short-read assay sequenced DNA from cultured CD4+ T cells. TCRdb re-called the PCR reads through MiXCR, storing one row per CDR3 protein. This table holds 7,000 to 9,500 distinct CDR3 sequences, less than 40% found once. The specimen sequenced was CD4+ T cells from blood, cultured in vitro. The receptor was derived from a human donor in good health.

CDR3 sequence reads: CASSIAPGQGYGYTF. The CDR3 nucleotides read TGTGCCAGTAGTATAGCCCCGGGACAGGGCTATGGCTACACCTTC. The J gene is TRBJ1-2, the V gene TRBV19; 9 nucleotides match TRBD1. Trimming at V came to 1 base and at J to 4 bases, leaving 4 bases not matched to a gene. CDR3 length equals 15 residues. Germline V CDR1 and CDR2: LNHDA, SQIVND (reference sequence).